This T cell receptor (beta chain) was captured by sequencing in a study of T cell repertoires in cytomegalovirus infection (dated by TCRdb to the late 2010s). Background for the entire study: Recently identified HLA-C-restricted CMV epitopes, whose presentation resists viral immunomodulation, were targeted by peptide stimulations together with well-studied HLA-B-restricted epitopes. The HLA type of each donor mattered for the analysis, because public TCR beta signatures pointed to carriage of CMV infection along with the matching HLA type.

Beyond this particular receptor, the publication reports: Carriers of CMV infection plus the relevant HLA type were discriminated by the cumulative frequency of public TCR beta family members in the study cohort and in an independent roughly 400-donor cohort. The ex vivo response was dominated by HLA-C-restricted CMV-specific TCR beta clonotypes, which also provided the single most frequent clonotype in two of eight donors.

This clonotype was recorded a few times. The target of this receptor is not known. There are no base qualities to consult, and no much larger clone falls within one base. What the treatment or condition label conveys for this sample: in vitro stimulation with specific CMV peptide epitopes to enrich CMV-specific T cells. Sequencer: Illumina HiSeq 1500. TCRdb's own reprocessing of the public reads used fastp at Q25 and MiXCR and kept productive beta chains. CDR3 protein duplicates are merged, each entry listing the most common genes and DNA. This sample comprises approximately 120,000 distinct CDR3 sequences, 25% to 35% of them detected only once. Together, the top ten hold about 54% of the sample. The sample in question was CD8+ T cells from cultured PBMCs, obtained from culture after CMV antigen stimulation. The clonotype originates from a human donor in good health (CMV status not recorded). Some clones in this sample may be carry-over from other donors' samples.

The CDR3 is CASSWGTENSPLHF. The DNA sequence follows: TGTGCCAGCAGCTGGGGGACAGAAAATTCACCCCTCCACTTT. This receptor chain uses TRBV28 and TRBJ1-6, with 7 middle bases fitting TRBD1. Including the terminal cysteine and phenylalanine, the CDR3 comprises 14 residues. The retained sequence is limited to the CDR3, 42 bases, with the frame set at the first base. From a lookup of the germline V gene, CDR1 and CDR2 are MDHEN and SYDVKM. V lost 6 bases and J lost 7 bases, and the count of bases not matched to a germline gene is 6.